This TCR beta chain was obtained from a study of stem cell transplantation in POMP-related autoinflammatory disease. Study summary: Hypothesis: faulty thymoproteasomes impair CD8+ T-cell selection, skewing TRB repertoires. Before transplant: CD4+ naive skewing, low CD8+ proportions, reduced cytokine secretion. Broader study findings: A trend toward lower repertoire diversity and greater clonality appeared in every analyzed T-cell subset of PRAID patients.

Comment on this clone: The antigen remains undetermined.

TCRdb keeps only in-frame clones here, not all; method: immunoSEQ multiplex PCR. The data show tens of thousands of clones, approximately 90% seen once. Sequenced here: CD4+ T cells from PBMCs, sampled after stem cell transplantation. The receptor's source is a human patient with POMP-related autoinflammation and immune dysregulation (PRAID). The T cells may partly be graft donor cells.

CDR3 bases: TGTGCCTGGAGTAGACAGGGGGTTGAAAAACTGTTTTTT. Its translation: CAWSRQGVEKLFF. The rearrangement uses TRBV30 and TRBJ1-4, with 9 bases identical to TRBD1. This CDR3 is 13 amino acids long. The junction had 2 bases not matched to a gene; V was cut back by 2 bases and J by 7 bases. CDR1 is GTSNPN, CDR2 SVGIG, per germline (reference sequence). Full variable domain (outside the CDR3, taken from reference TRBV30 and TRBJ1-4): SQTIHQWPATLVQPVGSPLSLECTVEGTSNPNLYWYRQAAGRGLQLLFYSVGIGQISSEVPQNLSASRPQDRQFILSSKKLLLSDSGFYLCAWSRQGVEKLFFGSGTQLSVL.